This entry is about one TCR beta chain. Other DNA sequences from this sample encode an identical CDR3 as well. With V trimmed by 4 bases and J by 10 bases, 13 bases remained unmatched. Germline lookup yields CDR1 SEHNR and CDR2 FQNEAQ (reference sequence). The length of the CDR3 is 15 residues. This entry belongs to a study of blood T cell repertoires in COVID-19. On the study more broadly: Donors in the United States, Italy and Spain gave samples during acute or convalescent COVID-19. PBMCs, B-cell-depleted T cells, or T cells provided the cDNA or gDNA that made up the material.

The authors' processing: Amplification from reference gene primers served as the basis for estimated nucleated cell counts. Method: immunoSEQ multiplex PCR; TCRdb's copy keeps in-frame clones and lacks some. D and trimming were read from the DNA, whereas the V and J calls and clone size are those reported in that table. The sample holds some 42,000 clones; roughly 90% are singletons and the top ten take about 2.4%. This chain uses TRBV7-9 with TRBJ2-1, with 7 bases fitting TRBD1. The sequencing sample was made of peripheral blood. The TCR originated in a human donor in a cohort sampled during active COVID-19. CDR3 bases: TGTGCCAGCAGCTCACTGACGGCGTTAGGGGGCGAGCAGTTCTTC. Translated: CASSSLTALGGEQFF.